This T cell receptor (beta chain) came from a study of CD8+ T cells in alopecia areata (dated by TCRdb to between 2018 and 2020). With respect to the entire study: To study T cell clonal expansion in alopecia areata, the researchers applied high-throughput TCRbeta sequencing to both the C3H/HeJ mouse model and human patients. Scalp tissue and sorted CD4+ and CD8+ peripheral blood T cells from patchy and totalis/universalis alopecia areata patients and from healthy controls were covered by human TCRbeta sequencing. Scalp clonality was compared among normal scalp (n=4), patchy alopecia areata scalp (n=8), and alopecia totalis/universalis scalp (n=8). RNA was obtained with the PAXgene miRNA kit for fixed scalp, the miRNeasy kit for PBMCs, and the RNeasy kit for mouse skin. immunoSEQ multiplex PCR using 35 Vbeta forward primers and 13 Jbeta reverse primers was used to amplify TCRbeta CDR3 regions. Points the paper makes about the study in general: TCR sequences shared between patients were less clear than in mice, possibly partly because of HLA diversity in the patient population. Unlike mouse skin, which is dominated by gammadelta T cells, normal human skin has resident alphabeta T cells that are also sequenced, and this complicates analysis of the scalp TCR repertoire. Lesional scalp, especially in alopecia totalis/universalis, showed higher clonality and more expanded CD8+ clones than normal scalp, suggesting antigenic drive.

The CDR3 contains 10 residues, cysteine and phenylalanine counted. CDR3 DNA only is kept here, 30 bases in frame from base 1. The junction shows trimming of 2 bases on V and 5 bases on J, plus 0 bases between the germline ends. The germline V gene encodes CDR1 MDHEN and CDR2 SYDVKM. A word on this clone: Its binding antigen is unknown. No base quality information exists; no much larger clone differs at one position.

Receptors were amplified or captured by the immunoSEQ multiplex PCR assay. For TCR sequencing, RNA was extracted from every sample and reverse transcribed into cDNA to serve as template. First-strand cDNA was synthesized with SuperScript III using a 2:1 mix of oligo-dT and random hexamers. A synthetic immune receptor repertoire was used to measure amplification bias, and any remaining bias was corrected computationally. As for the original processing: Raw reads were preprocessed to remove errors, and CDR3 was defined by IMGT conventions from the conserved cysteine to phenylalanine. Clonality was calculated as 1 minus Shannon entropy normalized by log2 of the number of productive unique TCRs. Whether scalp clones were CD4 or CD8 was inferred by matching scalp TCRbeta sequences against CD4 and CD8 repertoires sorted from blood. The clones in this table, taken by TCRdb from immuneACCESS, are in-frame only. Not every clone is retained; where verified, under half of the shortfall comes from an unresolved V gene, and the cause of the rest is unknown. V and J calls and clone size are given by that table; D and trimming were obtained from the DNA. The sample table contains about 140,000 clones; only one count was recorded for around 62% of them. The ten largest account for 36% of the sample.

PBMCs were separated by density centrifugation and stained for CD3, CD4 and CD8, after which CD4+ and CD8+ T cells were sorted on a FACSAria. Scalp biopsies and blood samples were provided by unaffected controls. This chain is built from TRBV28 and TRBJ2-5, with the D segment identity uncertain. The origin of this receptor is a human donor in good health. Source material: CD8+ T cells sorted from blood. CDR3 region: CASSLETQYF. Read as DNA, the sequence is TGTGCCAGCAGTTTAGAGACCCAGTACTTC.